These T cell receptor beta chains were read from a single sample in a study of early T cells in non-severe SARS-CoV-2 infection. TCRdb reprocessed the 5' RACE reads via MiXCR and lists one record per CDR3 protein. The table lists about 71,000 distinct CDR3 sequences, roughly 15% of them singletons. The sequenced sample was whole blood. Receptors were obtained from an adult who was a healthcare worker with PCR-confirmed SARS-CoV-2 infection or an uninfected control (not recorded which). Each CDR3 is given with its conserved first and last residue. A D gene is named only where the DNA matches it firmly. The size entry is marked missing in some rows and otherwise reads once, few, many or a size class.

clone size	D gene	J gene	V gene	CDR3 DNA	CDR3 protein
.	.	TRBJ2-3	TRBV19	TGTGCCAGTAGTATGGGGCCCCCAGATACGCAGTATTTT	CASSMGPPDTQYF
few	.	TRBJ2-7	TRBV10-3	TGTGCCATCAGTGAGGGGCTAGCAACCCTCATCTACGAGCAGTACTTC	CAISEGLATLIYEQYF
.	TRBD2	TRBJ2-1	TRBV12-3/TRBV12-4	TGTGCCAGCACCAGTAAACTAGCGGGGGGGACGAATGAGCAGTTCTTC	CASTSKLAGGTNEQFF
few	.	TRBJ2-1	TRBV12-5	TGTGCTAGTGGTTTGCCGATTGAGCAGTTCTTC	CASGLPIEQFF
.	.	TRBJ1-2	TRBV6-6	TGTGCCAGCAGGGCAGGGGTGTCCTATGGCTACACCTTC	CASRAGVSYGYTF
few	TRBD1	TRBJ1-6	TRBV5-1	TGCGCCAGCAGAAGGGACAGAGAAGCGTATAATTCACCCCTCCACTTT	CASRRDREAYNSPLHF
.	TRBD1	TRBJ2-1	TRBV20-1	TGCAGTGCTAGCTGGGACAGGGGCAATGAGCAGTTCTTC	CSASWDRGNEQFF
many	.	TRBJ2-7	TRBV3-1	TGTGCCAGCAGCCAAGTAGACTTCGGAGGCGAGCAGTACTTC	CASSQVDFGGEQYF
many	.	TRBJ2-5	TRBV7-6	TGTGCCAGCAGCTTAGCTTTGGATCTCGGGACCCAGTACTTC	CASSLALDLGTQYF
.	.	TRBJ2-7	TRBV10-3	TGTGCCATCAGTGAGTCGACAGGTTTTATGTCCTACGAGCAGTACTTC	CAISESTGFMSYEQYF
.	.	TRBJ2-5	TRBV12-3/TRBV12-4	TGTGCCAGCAGTTTGGGAAAAGAGACCCAGTACTTC	CASSLGKETQYF
.	.	TRBJ2-1	TRBV7-3	TGTGCCAGCAGCTTAAGTATGACAGCCGTCTACAATGAGCAGTTCTTC	CASSLSMTAVYNEQFF
few	.	TRBJ1-3	TRBV20-1	TGCAGTGCCACCGGCGGCGGAAACACCATATATTTT	CSATGGGNTIYF
.	TRBD1	TRBJ1-4	TRBV25-1	TGTGCCAGCAGTGAAGACAGGGCTGGTAATGAAAAACTGTTTTTT	CASSEDRAGNEKLFF
few	.	TRBJ2-3	TRBV20-1	TGCAGTGCTACCTCGGCTTTAGACAGCACAGATACGCAGTATTTT	CSATSALDSTDTQYF
many	TRBD1	TRBJ1-2	TRBV12-3/TRBV12-4	TGTGCCAGCAGACCGACAGGGGACAGCTATGGCTACACCTTC	CASRPTGDSYGYTF
.	.	TRBJ1-1	TRBV6-2/TRBV6-3	TGTGCCAGCAGTTACCATGAGAACACTGAAGCTTTCTTT	CASSYHENTEAFF
many	.	TRBJ2-2	TRBV7-2	TGTGCCAGCAGCAGGGACTGGAACACCGGGGAGCTGTTTTTT	CASSRDWNTGELFF
many	TRBD1	TRBJ1-3	TRBV20-1	TGCAGTGCTACTGGGGACAGTAAGGGATACTCTGGAAACACCATATATTTT	CSATGDSKGYSGNTIYF
many	TRBD2	TRBJ2-7	TRBV12-3/TRBV12-4	TGTGCCAGCAGCCTACTAGCGGGCGTATCCTACGAGCAGTACTTC	CASSLLAGVSYEQYF
many	.	TRBJ1-1	TRBV19	TGTGCCAGTAGTCAAAGGGGAATGAACACTGAAGCTTTCTTT	CASSQRGMNTEAFF
few	.	TRBJ1-1	TRBV4-1	TGCGCCAGCAGCTTTAACGGGCTGATGAACACTGAAGCTTTCTTT	CASSFNGLMNTEAFF
few	.	TRBJ2-2	TRBV19	TGTGCCAGTAGTATTGGACTCCACACCGGGGAGCTGTTTTTT	CASSIGLHTGELFF
.	TRBD1	TRBJ1-1	TRBV20-1	TGCAGTGCCCATGAACGGGGCAGGGGGAGCGGGCCCAACACTGAAGCTTTCTTT	CSAHERGRGSGPNTEAFF
many	TRBD2	TRBJ2-1	TRBV4-2	TGTGCCAGCAGCCAGGGCGCGCGGCCAGCGGGGACGTATGAGCAGTTCTTC	CASSQGARPAGTYEQFF
.	TRBD1	TRBJ1-2	TRBV30	TGTGCCTGTAGAATGACAGGGGATGGCGGCTACACCTTC	CACRMTGDGGYTF
few	.	TRBJ1-3	TRBV7-9	TGTGCCAGCAGCGAAGACAGGACGTTGGGGAACACCATATATTTT	CASSEDRTLGNTIYF
.	TRBD1	TRBJ2-5	TRBV5-4	TGTGCCAGCAGCTTAGAGGACAGGTGGGAGACCCAGTACTTC	CASSLEDRWETQYF
.	.	TRBJ2-1	TRBV7-2	TGTGCCAGCGGTAACTACAATGAGCAGTTCTTC	CASGNYNEQFF
many	.	TRBJ2-5	TRBV7-7	TGTGCCAGCAGCTTAGGCGGCGGCCAAGAGACCCAGTACTTC	CASSLGGGQETQYF
few	.	TRBJ2-7	TRBV6-2/TRBV6-3	TGTGCCAGCATGGTAGGAGGGCTGGTCTACGAGCAGTACTTC	CASMVGGLVYEQYF
many	.	TRBJ2-5	TRBV20-1	TGCAGTGCTAGCGGGGGCCAAGAGACCCAGTACTTC	CSASGGQETQYF
few	TRBD1	TRBJ1-1	TRBV2	TGTGCCAGATCCGGGACAGGGGGCGCGGAACGGAGCACTGAAGCTTTCTTT	CARSGTGGAERSTEAFF
.	TRBD2	TRBJ2-3	TRBV5-6	TGTGCCAGCAGCTTGGCCGGGACTAGCGGGGGTACAGATACGCAGTATTTT	CASSLAGTSGGTDTQYF
many	TRBD1	TRBJ2-2	TRBV7-8	TGTGCCACGCAGACAGGGACGAACACCGGGGAGCTGTTTTTT	CATQTGTNTGELFF
.	TRBD1	TRBJ2-7	TRBV3-1	TGTGCCAGCAGCCGAGCGGGACAGGGGTTTCCCGAGCAGTACTTC	CASSRAGQGFPEQYF
many	TRBD2	TRBJ2-6	TRBV7-8	TGTGCCAGCAGTCAGCGGGGAGCTGGGGCCAACGTCCTGACTTTC	CASSQRGAGANVLTF
.	TRBD1	TRBJ1-1	TRBV29-1	TGCAGCGTCGGACAGGGGGCTGCTGAAGCTTTCTTT	CSVGQGAAEAFF
.	TRBD1	TRBJ2-2	TRBV7-3	TGTGCCAGCAGGGACAGGACTAACACCGGGGAGCTGTTTTTT	CASRDRTNTGELFF
few	.	TRBJ2-5	TRBV7-7	TGTGCCAGCAGCTTTGCGGGGGCCTCCCAAGAGACCCAGTACTTC	CASSFAGASQETQYF
.	.	TRBJ2-3	TRBV5-1	TGCGCCAGCAGCGTGCGGGCCCGACTGGATACGCAGTATTTT	CASSVRARLDTQYF
many	TRBD1	TRBJ2-5	TRBV11-1	TGTGCCAGCAGCTTCGGCAGGGGGCGTTGGCAAGAGACCCAGTACTTC	CASSFGRGRWQETQYF
.	TRBD2	TRBJ2-1	TRBV3-1	TGTGCCAGCAGCCCAATAGCGGGGGGACGGTCCTACAATGAGCAGTTCTTC	CASSPIAGGRSYNEQFF
few	.	TRBJ2-3	TRBV5-1	TGCGCCAGCCGCTCTGGGGGGGCCACAGATACGCAGTATTTT	CASRSGGATDTQYF
many	.	TRBJ1-2	TRBV12-3/TRBV12-4	TGTGCCAGCAGCAACCGGTTCGAGGGCGGGGGCTACACCTTC	CASSNRFEGGGYTF
.	.	TRBJ1-4	TRBV10-2	TGCGCCAGCAGTGAGGGGGCAGGGCTTGCAACTAATGAAAAACTGTTTTTT	CASSEGAGLATNEKLFF
few	TRBD2	TRBJ2-1	TRBV3-1	TGTGCCAGCAGCCAAGATCGGAACGGGGGGGACAATGAGCAGTTCTTC	CASSQDRNGGDNEQFF
many	TRBD1	TRBJ2-5	TRBV10-3	TGTGCCATCAGGAAGGGACAGCAGCAAGAGACCCAGTACTTC	CAIRKGQQQETQYF
many	.	TRBJ1-6	TRBV9	TGTGCCAGCAGCCCCCCTTGGGAGAATTCACCCCTCCACTTT	CASSPPWENSPLHF
many	.	TRBJ2-5	TRBV5-4	TGTGCCAGCAGCTTAGGAGATCAAGAGACCCAGTACTTC	CASSLGDQETQYF
.	TRBD1	TRBJ1-1	TRBV6-2/TRBV6-3	TGTGCCAGCAGGATCCGCTGGGACAGCGACACTGAAGCTTTCTTT	CASRIRWDSDTEAFF
.	.	TRBJ2-3	TRBV7-2	TGTGCCAGCAGCTTGTCCCGGGGGGCCAGAGATACGCAGTATTTT	CASSLSRGARDTQYF
few	TRBD1	TRBJ2-6	TRBV29-1	TGCAGCGTTGAGGGACAGGGGGCTGCTGGGGCCAACGTCCTGACTTTC	CSVEGQGAAGANVLTF
.	.	TRBJ2-7	TRBV7-9	TGTGCCAGCAGCCCCGAAGGGAGCTACGAGCAGTACTTC	CASSPEGSYEQYF
few	TRBD2	TRBJ2-3	TRBV19	TGTGCCAGTAGTACGGGACTAGCGGGGGGGACAAGCACAGATACGCAGTATTTT	CASSTGLAGGTSTDTQYF
.	.	TRBJ2-1	TRBV19	TGTGCCAGTAAGGGGATCTCCTACAATGAGCAGTTCTTC	CASKGISYNEQFF
.	.	TRBJ2-3	TRBV12-3/TRBV12-4	TGTGCCAGCAGTTCCTTTAGCCCTAGCACAGATACGCAGTATTTT	CASSSFSPSTDTQYF
.	TRBD1	TRBJ1-1	TRBV2	TGTGCCAGCAAATTGGACAGGGAGAGGACTGAAGCTTTCTTT	CASKLDRERTEAFF
many	.	TRBJ1-3	TRBV7-2	TGTGCCAGCAGCTTACCGACTCGGCGGACCATATATTTT	CASSLPTRRTIYF
few	.	TRBJ2-2	TRBV7-9	TGTGCCAGCCTCCGGTGGGGCGAAACGAACACCGGGGAGCTGTTTTTT	CASLRWGETNTGELFF